The present entry profiles one TCR beta chain with its context. Its antigen is unidentified. This sample was taken from a study of CD8 T cells in ankylosing spondylitis. Study-wide results and caveats: Some of these motif variants have turned up before, in reports on reactive arthritis synovial fluid and blood.

TCRdb fed the 5' RACE reads into MiXCR, producing one record per CDR3 protein. Of roughly 180,000 distinct CDR3 sequences listed, about 13% were seen once; the top ten hold 16%. Unmatched junction bases numbered 9, after V lost 6 bases and J lost 2 bases. The CDR3 is made up of 15 amino acids. The germline gives CDR1 MGHDK, CDR2 SYGVNS. Input material: blood, either unsorted or a sorted T cell fraction (not recorded which). The V gene is TRBV25-1, the J gene TRBJ1-2, with 7 positions matching TRBD1. This clonotype originated in a male donor with ankylosing spondylitis or in good health (not recorded which). DNA of the CDR3: TGTGCCAGCAGACCGCGGGACAGCTTAAACTATGGCTACACCTTC. It codes for CASRPRDSLNYGYTF.